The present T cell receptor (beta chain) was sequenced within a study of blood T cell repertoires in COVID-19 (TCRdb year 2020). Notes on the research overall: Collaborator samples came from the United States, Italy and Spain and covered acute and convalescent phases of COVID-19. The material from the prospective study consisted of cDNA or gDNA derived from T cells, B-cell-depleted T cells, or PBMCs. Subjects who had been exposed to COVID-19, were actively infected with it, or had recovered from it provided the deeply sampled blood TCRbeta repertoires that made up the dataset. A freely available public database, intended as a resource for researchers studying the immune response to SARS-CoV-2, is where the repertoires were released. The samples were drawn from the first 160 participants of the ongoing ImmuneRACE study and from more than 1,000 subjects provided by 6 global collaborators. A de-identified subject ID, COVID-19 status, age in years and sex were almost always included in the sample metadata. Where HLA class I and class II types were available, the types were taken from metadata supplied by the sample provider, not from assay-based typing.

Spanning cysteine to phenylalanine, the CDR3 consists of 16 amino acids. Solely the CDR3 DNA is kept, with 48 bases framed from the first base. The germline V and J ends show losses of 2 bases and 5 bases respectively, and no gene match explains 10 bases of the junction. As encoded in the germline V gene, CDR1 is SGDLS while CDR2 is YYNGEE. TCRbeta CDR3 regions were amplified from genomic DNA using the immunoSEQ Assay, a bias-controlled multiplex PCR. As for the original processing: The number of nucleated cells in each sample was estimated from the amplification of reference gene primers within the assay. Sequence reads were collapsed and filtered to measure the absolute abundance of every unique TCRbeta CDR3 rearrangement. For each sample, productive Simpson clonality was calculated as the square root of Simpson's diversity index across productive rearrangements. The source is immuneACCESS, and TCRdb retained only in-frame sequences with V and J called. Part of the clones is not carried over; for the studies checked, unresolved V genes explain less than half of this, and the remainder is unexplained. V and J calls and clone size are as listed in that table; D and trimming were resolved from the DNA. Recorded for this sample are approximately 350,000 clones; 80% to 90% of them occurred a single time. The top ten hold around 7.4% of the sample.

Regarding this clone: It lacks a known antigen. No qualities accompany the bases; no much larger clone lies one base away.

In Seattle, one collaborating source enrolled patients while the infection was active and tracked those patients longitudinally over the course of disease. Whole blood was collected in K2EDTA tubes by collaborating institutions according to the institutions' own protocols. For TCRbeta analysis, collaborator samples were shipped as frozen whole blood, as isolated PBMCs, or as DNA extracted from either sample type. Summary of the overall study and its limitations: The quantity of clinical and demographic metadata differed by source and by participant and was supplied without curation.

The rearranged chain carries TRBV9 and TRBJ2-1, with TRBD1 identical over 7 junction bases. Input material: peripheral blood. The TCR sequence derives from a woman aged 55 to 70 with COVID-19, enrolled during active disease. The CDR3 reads CASSVTGPLGDNEQFF. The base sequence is TGTGCCAGCAGCGTGACAGGGCCTTTGGGGGACAATGAGCAGTTCTTC.